This T cell receptor beta chain was identified during a study of a mutant IDH1 vaccine in newly diagnosed glioma. Overall study: Patients were started on vaccination 4-6 weeks after radiotherapy alone, or with temozolomide cycles. In the visit schedule, V12 fell in week 35, while V13 fell in week 47.

Note on this clone: The antigen is undetermined.

Time point described: week 35, safety follow-up. Topical imiquimod accompanied each vaccine dose, which consisted of 300 ug of mutant IDH1 20-mer peptide. Tumors from donors were new WHO grade 3 or 4 IDH1-mutant astrocytomas with ATRX loss. The assay was immunoSEQ multiplex PCR, and TCRdb's table has in-frame clones only and misses some. The sample consists of about 68,000 clones, 84% of them appearing once. Study-wide points: Top peripheral T cell clonotype shifts appeared unrelated to pseudoprogression.

V gave up 5 bases and J gave up 0 bases, with 10 bases separating them. Germline V gene lookup returns CDR1 SEHNR and CDR2 FQNEAQ (reference sequence). This CDR3 contains 14 residues. The chain links TRBV7-9 to TRBJ1-1; D ambiguous. This TCR derives from a man younger than 35 with glioma. Sample: PBMCs, taken from a glioma patient whose treatment included an IDH1 peptide vaccine. CDR3 in amino acids: CASSRLLMNTEAFF. Here the CDR3 DNA reads TGTGCCAGCAGCCGACTACTCATGAACACTGAAGCTTTCTTT. The whole variable domain, filled in from reference TRBV7-9 and TRBJ1-1, reads DTGVSQNPRHKITKRGQNVTFRCDPISEHNRLYWYRQTLGQGPEFLTYFQNEAQLEKSRLLSDRFSAERPKGSFSTLEIQRTEQGDSAMYLCASSRLLMNTEAFFGQGTRLTVV.